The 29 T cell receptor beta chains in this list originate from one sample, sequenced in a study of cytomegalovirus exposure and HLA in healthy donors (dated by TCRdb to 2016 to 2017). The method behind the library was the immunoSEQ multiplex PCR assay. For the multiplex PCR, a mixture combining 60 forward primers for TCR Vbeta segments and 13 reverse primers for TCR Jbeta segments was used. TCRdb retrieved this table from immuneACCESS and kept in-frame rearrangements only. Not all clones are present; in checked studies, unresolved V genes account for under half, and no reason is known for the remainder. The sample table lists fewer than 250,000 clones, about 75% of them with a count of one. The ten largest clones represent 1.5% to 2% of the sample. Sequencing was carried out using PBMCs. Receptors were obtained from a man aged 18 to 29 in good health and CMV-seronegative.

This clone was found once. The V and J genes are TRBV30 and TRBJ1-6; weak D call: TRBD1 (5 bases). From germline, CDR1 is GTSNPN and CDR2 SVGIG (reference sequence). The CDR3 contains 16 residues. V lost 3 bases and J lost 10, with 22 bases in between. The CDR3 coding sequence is TGTGCCTGGAGCCCTCTCCAGGGCTCGAAGGGGTCACCCCTCCACTTT. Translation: CAWSPLQGSKGSPLHF.

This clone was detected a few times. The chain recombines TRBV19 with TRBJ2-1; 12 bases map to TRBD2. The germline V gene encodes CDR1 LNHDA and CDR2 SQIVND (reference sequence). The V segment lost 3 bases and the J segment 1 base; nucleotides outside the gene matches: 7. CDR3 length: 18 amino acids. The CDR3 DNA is TGTGCCAGTAGTATGGGTCTAGCGGGAGGGCCATCCTACAATGAGCAGTTCTTC. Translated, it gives CASSMGLAGGPSYNEQFF.

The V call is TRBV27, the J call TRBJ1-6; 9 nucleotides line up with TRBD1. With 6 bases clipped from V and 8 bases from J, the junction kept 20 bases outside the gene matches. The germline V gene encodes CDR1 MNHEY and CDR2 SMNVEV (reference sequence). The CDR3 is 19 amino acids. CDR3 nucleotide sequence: TGTGCCAGCAGAGTACAGGGGGCGCGGTGGGAGAAAGTGGATTCACCCCTCCACTTT. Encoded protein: CASRVQGARWEKVDSPLHF.

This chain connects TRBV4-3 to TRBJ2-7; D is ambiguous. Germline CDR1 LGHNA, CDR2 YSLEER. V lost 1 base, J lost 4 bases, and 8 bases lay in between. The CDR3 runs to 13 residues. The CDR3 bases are TGCGCCAGCAGCCAAGCCCGCGGTTACGAGCAGTACTTC. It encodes CASSQARGYEQYF.

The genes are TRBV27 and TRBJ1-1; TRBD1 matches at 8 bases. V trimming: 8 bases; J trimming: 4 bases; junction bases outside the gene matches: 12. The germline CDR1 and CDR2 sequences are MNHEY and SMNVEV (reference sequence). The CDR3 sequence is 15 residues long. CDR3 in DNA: TGTGCCAGCCGGAGGGGAGACAGGGGTACCACTGAAGCTTTCTTT. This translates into CASRRGDRGTTEAFF.

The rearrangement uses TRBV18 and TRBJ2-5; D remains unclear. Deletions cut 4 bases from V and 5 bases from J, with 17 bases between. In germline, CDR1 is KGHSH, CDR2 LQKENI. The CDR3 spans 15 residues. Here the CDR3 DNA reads TGTGCCAGCTCACTCGAAATAAGAGTTAGCGAGACCCAGTACTTC. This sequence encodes CASSLEIRVSETQYF. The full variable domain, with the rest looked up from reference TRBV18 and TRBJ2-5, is NAGVMQNPRHLVRRRGQEARLRCSPMKGHSHVYWYRQLPEEGLKFMVYLQKENIIDESGMPKERFSAEFPKEGPSILRIQQVVRGDSAAYFCASSLEIRVSETQYFGPGTRLLVL.

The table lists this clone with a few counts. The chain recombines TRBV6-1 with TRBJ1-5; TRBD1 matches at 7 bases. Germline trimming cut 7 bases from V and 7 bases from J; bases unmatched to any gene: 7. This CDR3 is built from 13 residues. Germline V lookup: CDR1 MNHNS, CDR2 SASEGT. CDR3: CASIYSRGQPQHF. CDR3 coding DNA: TGTGCCAGCATCTACTCCAGGGGGCAGCCCCAGCATTTT.

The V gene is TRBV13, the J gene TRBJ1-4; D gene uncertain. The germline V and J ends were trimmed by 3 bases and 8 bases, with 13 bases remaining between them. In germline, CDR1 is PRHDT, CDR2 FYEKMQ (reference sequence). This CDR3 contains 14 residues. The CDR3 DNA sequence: TGTGCCAGCAGCTTCGGAGCGCAAGAGGAAAAACTGTTTTTT. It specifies CASSFGAQEEKLFF.

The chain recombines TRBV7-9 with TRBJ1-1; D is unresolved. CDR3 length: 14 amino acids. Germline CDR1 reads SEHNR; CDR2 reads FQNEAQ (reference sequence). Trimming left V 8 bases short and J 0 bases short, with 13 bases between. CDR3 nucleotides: TGTGCCAGCGGGGAGGTCGCGGTGAACACTGAAGCTTTCTTT. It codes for CASGEVAVNTEAFF.

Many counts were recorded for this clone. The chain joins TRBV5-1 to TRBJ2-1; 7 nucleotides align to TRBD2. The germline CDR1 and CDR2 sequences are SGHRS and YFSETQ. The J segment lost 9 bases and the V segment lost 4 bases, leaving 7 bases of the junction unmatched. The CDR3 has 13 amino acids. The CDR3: CASSGTGRSEQFF. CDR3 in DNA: TGCGCCAGCAGCGGGACCGGGAGGAGTGAGCAGTTCTTC. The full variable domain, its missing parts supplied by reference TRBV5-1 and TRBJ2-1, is KAGVTQTPRYLIKTRGQQVTLSCSPISGHRSVSWYQQTPGQGLQFLFEYFSETQRNKGNFPGRFSGRQFSNSRSEMNVSTLELGDSALYLCASSGTGRSEQFFGPGTRLTVL.

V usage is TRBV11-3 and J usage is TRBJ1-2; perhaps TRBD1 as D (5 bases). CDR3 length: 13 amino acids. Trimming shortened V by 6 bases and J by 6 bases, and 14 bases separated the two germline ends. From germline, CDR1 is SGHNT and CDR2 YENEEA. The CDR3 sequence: CASRGGSGHGYTF. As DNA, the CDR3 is TGTGCCAGCAGGGGAGGGTCGGGGCATGGCTACACCTTC. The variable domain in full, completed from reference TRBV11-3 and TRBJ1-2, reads EAGVVQSPRYKIIEKKQPVAFWCNPISGHNTLYWYLQNLGQGPELLIRYENEEAVDDSQLPKDRFSAERLKGVDSTLKIQPAELGDSAVYLCASRGGSGHGYTFGSGTRLTVV.

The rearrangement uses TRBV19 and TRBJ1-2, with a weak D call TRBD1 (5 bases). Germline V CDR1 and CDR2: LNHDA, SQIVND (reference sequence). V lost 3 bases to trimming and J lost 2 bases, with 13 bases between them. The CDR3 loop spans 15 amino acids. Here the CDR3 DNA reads TGTGCCAGTAGTATCCGCAGGGAACTAAACTATGGCTACACCTTC. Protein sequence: CASSIRRELNYGYTF.

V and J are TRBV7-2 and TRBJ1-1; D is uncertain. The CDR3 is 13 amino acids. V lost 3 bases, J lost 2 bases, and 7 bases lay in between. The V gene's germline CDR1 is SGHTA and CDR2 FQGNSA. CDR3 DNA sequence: TGTGCCAGCAGCTTTCGGGGAAACACTGAAGCTTTCTTT. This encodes CASSFRGNTEAFF.

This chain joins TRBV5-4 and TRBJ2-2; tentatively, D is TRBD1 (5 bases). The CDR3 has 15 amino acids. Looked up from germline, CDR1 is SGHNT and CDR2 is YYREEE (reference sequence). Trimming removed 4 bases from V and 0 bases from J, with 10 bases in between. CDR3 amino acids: CASSAGPTNTGELFF. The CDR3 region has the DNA TGTGCCAGCAGCGCAGGGCCCACGAACACCGGGGAGCTGTTTTTT.

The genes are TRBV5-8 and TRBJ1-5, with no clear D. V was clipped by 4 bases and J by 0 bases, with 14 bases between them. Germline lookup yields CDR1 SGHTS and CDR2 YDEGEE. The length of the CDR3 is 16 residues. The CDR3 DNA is TGTGCCAGCAGCGTCCAGGTAGATGTTAGCAATCAGCCCCAGCATTTT. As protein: CASSVQVDVSNQPQHF.

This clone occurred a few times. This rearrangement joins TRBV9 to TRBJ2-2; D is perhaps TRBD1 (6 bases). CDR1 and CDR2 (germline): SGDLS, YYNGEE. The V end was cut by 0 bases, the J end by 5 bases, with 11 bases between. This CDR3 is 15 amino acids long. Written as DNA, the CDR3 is TGTGCCAGCAGCGTAGATACAGGGCGGACCGGGGAGCTGTTTTTT. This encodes CASSVDTGRTGELFF.

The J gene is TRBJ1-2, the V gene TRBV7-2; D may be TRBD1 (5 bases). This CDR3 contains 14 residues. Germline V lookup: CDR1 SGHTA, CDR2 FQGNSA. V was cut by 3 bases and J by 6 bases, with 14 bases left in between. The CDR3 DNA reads TGTGCCAGCAGCTTCCAAGCGTCAGGGAATGGCTACACCTTC. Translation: CASSFQASGNGYTF.

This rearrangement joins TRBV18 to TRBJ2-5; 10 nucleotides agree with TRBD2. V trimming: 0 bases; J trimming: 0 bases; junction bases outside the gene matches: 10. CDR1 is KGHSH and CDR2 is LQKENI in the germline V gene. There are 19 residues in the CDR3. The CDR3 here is CASSPPEVAGGPYQETQYF. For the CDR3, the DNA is TGTGCCAGCTCACCACCCGAGGTAGCGGGAGGACCGTACCAAGAGACCCAGTACTTC.

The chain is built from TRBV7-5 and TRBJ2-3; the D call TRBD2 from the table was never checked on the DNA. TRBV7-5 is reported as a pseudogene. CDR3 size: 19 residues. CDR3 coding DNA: TGTGCCAGAAGCTTAGCTTACGGGACTAGCGGTGGGTACAAAGATACGCAGTATTTT. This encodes CARSLAYGTSGGYKDTQYF.

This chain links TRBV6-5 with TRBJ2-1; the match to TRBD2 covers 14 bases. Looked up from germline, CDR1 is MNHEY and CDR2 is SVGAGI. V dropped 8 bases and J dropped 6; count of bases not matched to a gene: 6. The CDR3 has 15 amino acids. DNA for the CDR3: TGTGCCAGCCGGGGACTAGCGGGAGAGGGCAATGAGCAGTTCTTC. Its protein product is CASRGLAGEGNEQFF.

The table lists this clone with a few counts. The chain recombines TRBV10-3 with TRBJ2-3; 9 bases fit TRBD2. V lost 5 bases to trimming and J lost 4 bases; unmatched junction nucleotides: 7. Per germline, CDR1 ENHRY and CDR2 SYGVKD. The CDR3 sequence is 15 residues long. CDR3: CAISPREGVADTQYF. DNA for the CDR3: TGTGCCATCAGTCCGCGGGAGGGCGTCGCAGATACGCAGTATTTT.

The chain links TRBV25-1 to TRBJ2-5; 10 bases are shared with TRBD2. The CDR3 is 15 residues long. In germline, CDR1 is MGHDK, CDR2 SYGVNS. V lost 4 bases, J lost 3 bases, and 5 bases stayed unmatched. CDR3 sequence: CASSAAGLAEETQYF. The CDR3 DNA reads TGTGCCAGCAGTGCCGCTGGACTAGCGGAAGAGACCCAGTACTTC.

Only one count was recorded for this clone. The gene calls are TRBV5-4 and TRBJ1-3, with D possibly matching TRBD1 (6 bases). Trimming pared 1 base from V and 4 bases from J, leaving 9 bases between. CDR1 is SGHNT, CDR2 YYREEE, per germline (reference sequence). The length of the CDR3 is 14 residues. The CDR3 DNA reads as TGTGCCAGCAGCTTGACGGACAGAGGAAACACCATATATTTT. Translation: CASSLTDRGNTIYF.

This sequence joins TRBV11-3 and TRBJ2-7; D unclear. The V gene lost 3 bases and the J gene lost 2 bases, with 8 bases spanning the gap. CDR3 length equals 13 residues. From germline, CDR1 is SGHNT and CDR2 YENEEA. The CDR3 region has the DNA TGTGCCAGCAGCTTCTACAGTGCCTACGAGCAGTACTTC. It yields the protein CASSFYSAYEQYF.

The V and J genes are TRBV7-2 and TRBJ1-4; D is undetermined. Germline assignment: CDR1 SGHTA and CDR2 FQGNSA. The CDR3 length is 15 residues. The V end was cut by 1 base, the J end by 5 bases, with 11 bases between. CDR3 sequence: CASSLGGPLNEKLFF. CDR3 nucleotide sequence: TGTGCCAGCAGCTTAGGAGGGCCTCTGAATGAAAAACTGTTTTTT.

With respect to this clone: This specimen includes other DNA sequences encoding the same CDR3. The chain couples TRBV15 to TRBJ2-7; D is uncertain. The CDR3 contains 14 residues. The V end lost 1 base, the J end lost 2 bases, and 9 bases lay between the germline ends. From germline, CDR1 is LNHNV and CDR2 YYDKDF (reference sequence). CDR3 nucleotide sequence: TGTGCCACCAGCAGAGGAGGCACCACCTACGAGCAGTACTTC. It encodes CATSRGGTTYEQYF.

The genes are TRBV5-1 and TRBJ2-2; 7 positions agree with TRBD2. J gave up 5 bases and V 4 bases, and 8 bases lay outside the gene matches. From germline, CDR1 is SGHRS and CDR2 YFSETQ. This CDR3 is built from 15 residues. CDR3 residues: CASSPLEAGTGELFF. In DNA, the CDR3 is TGCGCCAGCAGCCCTCTAGAAGCGGGGACCGGGGAGCTGTTTTTT.

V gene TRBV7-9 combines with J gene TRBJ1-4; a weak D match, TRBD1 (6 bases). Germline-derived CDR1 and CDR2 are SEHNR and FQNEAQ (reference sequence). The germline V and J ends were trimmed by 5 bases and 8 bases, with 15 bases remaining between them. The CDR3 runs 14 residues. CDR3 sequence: CASSAEQGGEKLFF. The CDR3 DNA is TGTGCCAGCAGCGCCGAACAGGGCGGCGAAAAACTGTTTTTT.

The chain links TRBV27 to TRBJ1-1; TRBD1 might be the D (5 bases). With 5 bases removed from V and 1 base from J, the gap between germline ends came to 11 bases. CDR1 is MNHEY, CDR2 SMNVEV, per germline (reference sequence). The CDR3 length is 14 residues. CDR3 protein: CASSEPGQNTEAFF. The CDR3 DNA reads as TGTGCCAGCAGTGAACCTGGACAGAACACTGAAGCTTTCTTT.